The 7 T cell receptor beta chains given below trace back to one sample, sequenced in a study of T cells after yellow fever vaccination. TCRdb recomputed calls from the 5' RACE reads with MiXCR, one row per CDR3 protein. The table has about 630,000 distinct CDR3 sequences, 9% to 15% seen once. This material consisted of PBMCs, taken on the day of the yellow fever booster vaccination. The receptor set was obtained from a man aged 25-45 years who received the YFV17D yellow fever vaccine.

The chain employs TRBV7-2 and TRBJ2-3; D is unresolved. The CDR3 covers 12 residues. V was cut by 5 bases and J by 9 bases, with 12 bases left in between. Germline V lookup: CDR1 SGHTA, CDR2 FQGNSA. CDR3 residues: CASSQYMLTQYF. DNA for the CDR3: TGTGCCAGCAGCCAATACATGTTGACGCAGTATTTT.

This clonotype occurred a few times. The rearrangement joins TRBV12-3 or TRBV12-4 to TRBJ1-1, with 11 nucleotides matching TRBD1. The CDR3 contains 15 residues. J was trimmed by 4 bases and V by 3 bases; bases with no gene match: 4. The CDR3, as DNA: TGTGCCAGCAGTTTGGGGGACAGGGGGTTCACTGAAGCTTTCTTT. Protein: CASSLGDRGFTEAFF.

The DNA for the CDR3 is TGCGCCAGCAGCTTTTGGGCTCCAAAGTACCAAGAGACCCAGTACTTC. This encodes CASSFWAPKYQETQYF. The chain links TRBV5-1 to TRBJ2-5, with D hard to call. Trimming shortened V by 2 bases and J by 0 bases, and 14 bases separated the two germline ends. CDR3 length: 16 amino acids. Germline CDR1 is SGHRS and CDR2 is YFSETQ.

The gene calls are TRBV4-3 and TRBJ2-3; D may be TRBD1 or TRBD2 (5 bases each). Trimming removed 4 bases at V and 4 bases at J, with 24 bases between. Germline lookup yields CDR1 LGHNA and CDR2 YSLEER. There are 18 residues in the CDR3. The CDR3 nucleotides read TGCGCCAGCAGCCTAGGGACCGAAAGCCCCCGCTCGCCAGATACGCAGTATTTT. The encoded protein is CASSLGTESPRSPDTQYF.

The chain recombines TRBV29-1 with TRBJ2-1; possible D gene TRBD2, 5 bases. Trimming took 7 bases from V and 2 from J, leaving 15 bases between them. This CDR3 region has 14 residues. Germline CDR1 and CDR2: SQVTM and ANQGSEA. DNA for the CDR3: TGCAGCGCCCTAGTGGACTCACCCTACAATGAGCAGTTCTTC. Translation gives CSALVDSPYNEQFF.

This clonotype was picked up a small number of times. The CDR3 protein is CSALKQVANEKLFF. Written as DNA, the CDR3 is TGCAGTGCCCTAAAACAAGTGGCTAATGAAAAACTGTTTTTT. V gene TRBV20-1 combines with J gene TRBJ1-4; D unresolved. V lost 6 bases and J lost 3, with 14 bases in between. From germline, CDR1 is DFQATT and CDR2 SNEGSKA (reference sequence). CDR3 length: 14 amino acids.

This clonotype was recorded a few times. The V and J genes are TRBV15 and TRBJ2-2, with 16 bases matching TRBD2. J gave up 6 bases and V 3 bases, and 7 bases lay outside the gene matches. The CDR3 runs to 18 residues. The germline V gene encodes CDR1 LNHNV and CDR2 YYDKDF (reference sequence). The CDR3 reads CATSRIPGLAGGPGELFF. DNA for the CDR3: TGTGCCACCAGCAGGATCCCGGGACTAGCGGGAGGGCCCGGGGAGCTGTTTTTT.